This TCR beta chain was captured in a study of blood T cell repertoires in COVID-19. In the study overall: The origin of the acute and convalescent COVID-19 samples was the United States, Italy and Spain. Sample material is recorded as cDNA or gDNA derived from T cells, B-cell-depleted T cells, or PBMCs.

In germline, CDR1 is SGHDT, CDR2 YYEEEE. CDR3 length: 14 residues. Trimming removed 2 bases from V and 4 bases from J, with 10 bases in between. Per the original data handling: Reference gene primer amplification gave nucleated cell count estimates. The data were produced by immunoSEQ multiplex PCR, yet TCRdb's version contains in-frame clones alone and is incomplete. V and J calls and clone size are copied from that table; D and trimming were computed from the DNA. The sample has 150,000 to 200,000 clones, roughly 88% seen once. The chain employs TRBV5-6 and TRBJ2-1, with D possibly matching TRBD2 (6 bases). Sequencing was done on a sample of peripheral blood. This clonotype was sampled from a man aged 60-69 years with acute or convalescent COVID-19. In nucleotides, the CDR3 is TGTGCCAGCAGCTTTCGTGGGGGGTACAATGAGCAGTTCTTC. Translating gives CASSFRGGYNEQFF.